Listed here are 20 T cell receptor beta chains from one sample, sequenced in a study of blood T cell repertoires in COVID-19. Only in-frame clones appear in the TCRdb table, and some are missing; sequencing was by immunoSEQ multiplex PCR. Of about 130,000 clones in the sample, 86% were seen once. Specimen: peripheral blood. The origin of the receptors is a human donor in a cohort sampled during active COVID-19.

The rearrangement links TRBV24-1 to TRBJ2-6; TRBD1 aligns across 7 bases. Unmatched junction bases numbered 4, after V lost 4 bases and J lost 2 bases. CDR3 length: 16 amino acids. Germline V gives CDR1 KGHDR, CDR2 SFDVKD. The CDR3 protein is CATSDPTGTGANVLTF. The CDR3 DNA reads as TGTGCCACCAGTGACCCGACAGGGACTGGGGCCAACGTCCTGACTTTC.

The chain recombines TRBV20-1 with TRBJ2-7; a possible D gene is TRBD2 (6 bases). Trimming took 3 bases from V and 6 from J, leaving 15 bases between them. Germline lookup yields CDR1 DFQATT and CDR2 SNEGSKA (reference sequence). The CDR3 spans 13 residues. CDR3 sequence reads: CSASEGGIFEQYF. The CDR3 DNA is TGCAGTGCTAGTGAGGGCGGGATCTTCGAGCAGTACTTC.

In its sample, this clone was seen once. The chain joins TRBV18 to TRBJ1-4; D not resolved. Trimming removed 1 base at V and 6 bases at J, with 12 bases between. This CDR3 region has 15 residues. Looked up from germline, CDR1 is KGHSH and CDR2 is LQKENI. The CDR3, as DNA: TGTGCCAGCTCACCACGTACGGGTCCGGATGAAAAACTGTTTTTT. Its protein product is CASSPRTGPDEKLFF.

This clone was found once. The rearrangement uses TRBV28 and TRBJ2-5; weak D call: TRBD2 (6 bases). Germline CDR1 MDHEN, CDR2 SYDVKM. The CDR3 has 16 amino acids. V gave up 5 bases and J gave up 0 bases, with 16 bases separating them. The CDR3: CASSTLNGGYQETQYF. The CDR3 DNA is TGTGCCAGCAGTACCCTGAACGGGGGTTACCAAGAGACCCAGTACTTC.

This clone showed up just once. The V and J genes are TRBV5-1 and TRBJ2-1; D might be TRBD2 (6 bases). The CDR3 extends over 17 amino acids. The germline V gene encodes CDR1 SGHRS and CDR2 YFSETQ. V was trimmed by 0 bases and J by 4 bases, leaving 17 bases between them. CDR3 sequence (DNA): TGCGCCAGCAGCTTGGCCAAACGTAGCGGAGTATACAATGAGCAGTTCTTC. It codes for CASSLAKRSGVYNEQFF.

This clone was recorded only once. The CDR3 is CASSLHRTSGRNNEQFF. Here the CDR3 DNA reads TGTGCCAGCAGCCTACACCGGACTAGCGGGAGAAACAATGAGCAGTTCTTC. V is TRBV28 and J is TRBJ2-1, with 13 nucleotides matching TRBD2. V shed 6 bases and J 5 bases; nucleotides not matched to a gene: 10. In germline, CDR1 is MDHEN, CDR2 SYDVKM. The CDR3 runs 17 residues.

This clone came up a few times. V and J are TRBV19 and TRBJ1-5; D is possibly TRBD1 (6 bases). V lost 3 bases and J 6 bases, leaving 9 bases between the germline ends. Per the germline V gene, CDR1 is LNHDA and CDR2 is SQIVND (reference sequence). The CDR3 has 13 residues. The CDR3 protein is CASSISGAQPQHF. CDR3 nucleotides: TGTGCCAGTAGTATTTCAGGGGCTCAGCCCCAGCATTTT.

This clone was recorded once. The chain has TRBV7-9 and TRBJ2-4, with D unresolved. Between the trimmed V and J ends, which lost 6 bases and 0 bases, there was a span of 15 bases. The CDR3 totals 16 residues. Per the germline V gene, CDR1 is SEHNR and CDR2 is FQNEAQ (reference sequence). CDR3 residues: CASSPAAELAKNIQYF. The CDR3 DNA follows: TGTGCCAGCAGTCCGGCGGCAGAGCTAGCCAAAAACATTCAGTACTTC.

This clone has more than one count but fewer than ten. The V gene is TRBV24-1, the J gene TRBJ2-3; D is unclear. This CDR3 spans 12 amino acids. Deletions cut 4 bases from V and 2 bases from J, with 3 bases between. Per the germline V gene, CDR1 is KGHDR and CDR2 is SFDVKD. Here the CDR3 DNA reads TGTGCCACCAGTGACTACACAGATACGCAGTATTTT. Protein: CATSDYTDTQYF.

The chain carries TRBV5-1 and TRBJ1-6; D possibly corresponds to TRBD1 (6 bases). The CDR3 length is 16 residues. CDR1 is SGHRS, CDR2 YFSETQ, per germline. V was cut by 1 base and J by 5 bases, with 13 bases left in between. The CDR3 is CASSLLPGVDNSPLHF. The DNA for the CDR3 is TGCGCCAGCAGCTTGCTCCCAGGGGTCGATAATTCACCCCTCCACTTT.

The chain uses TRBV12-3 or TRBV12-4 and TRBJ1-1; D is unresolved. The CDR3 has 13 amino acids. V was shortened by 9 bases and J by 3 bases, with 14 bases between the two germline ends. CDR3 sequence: CASPQQVDTEAFF. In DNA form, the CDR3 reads TGTGCCAGTCCACAGCAGGTGGACACTGAAGCTTTCTTT.

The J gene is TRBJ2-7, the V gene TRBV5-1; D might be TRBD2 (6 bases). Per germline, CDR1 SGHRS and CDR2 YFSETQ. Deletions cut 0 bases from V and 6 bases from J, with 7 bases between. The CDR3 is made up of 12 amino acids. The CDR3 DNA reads TGCGCCAGCAGCTTGGCCGGGGGCGAGCAGTACTTC. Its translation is CASSLAGGEQYF.

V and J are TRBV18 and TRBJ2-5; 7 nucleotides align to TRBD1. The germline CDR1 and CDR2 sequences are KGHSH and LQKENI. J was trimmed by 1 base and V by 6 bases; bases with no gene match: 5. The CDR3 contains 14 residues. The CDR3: CASSARDSQETQYF. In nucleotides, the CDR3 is TGTGCCAGCTCCGCTCGGGACAGCCAAGAGACCCAGTACTTC. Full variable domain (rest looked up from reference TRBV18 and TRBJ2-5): NAGVMQNPRHLVRRRGQEARLRCSPMKGHSHVYWYRQLPEEGLKFMVYLQKENIIDESGMPKERFSAEFPKEGPSILRIQQVVRGDSAAYFCASSARDSQETQYFGPGTRLLVL.

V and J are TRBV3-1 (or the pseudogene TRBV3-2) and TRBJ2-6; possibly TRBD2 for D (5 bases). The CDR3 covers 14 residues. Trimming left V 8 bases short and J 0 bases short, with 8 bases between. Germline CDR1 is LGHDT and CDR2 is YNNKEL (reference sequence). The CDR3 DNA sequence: TGTGCCAGCGGAGGTAGCTCTGGGGCCAACGTCCTGACTTTC. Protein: CASGGSSGANVLTF.

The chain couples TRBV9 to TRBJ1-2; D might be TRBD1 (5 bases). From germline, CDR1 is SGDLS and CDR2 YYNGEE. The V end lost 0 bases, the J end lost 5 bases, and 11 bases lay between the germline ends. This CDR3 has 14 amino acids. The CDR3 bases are TGTGCCAGCAGCGTAGAGCAGGGCCGGTATGGCTACACCTTC. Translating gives CASSVEQGRYGYTF.

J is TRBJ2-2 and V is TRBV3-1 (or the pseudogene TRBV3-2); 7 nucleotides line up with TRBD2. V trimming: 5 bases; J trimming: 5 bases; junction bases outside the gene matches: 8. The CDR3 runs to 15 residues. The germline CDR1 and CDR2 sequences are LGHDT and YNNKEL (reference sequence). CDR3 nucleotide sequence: TGTGCCAGCAGCTTAGGACTAGGTTGGACCGGGGAGCTGTTTTTT. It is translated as CASSLGLGWTGELFF.

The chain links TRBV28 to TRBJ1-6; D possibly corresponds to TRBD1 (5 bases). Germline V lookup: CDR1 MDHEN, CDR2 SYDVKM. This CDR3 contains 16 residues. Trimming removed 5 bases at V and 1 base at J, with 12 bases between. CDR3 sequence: CASSTSQGSYNSPLHF. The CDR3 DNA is TGTGCCAGCAGTACAAGCCAGGGTTCCTATAATTCACCCCTCCACTTT.

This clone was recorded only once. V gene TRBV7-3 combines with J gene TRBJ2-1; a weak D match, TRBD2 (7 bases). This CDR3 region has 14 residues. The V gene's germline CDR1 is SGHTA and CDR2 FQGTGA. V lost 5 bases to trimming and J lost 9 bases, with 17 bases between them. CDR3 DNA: TGTGCCAGCAGCCTCGATCGGGGGGCCACTGAGCAGTTCTTC. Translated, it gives CASSLDRGATEQFF.

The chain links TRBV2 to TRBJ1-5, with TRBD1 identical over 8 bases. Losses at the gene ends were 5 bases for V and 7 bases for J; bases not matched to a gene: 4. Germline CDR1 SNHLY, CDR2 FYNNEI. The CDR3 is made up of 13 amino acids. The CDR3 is CASSQGAEQPQHF. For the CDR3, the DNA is TGTGCCAGCAGTCAGGGGGCTGAGCAGCCCCAGCATTTT.

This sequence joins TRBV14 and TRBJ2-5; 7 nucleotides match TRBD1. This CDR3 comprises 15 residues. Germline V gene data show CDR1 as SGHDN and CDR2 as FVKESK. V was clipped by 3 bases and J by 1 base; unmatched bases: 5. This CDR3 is CASSHLDRVQETQYF. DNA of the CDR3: TGTGCCAGCAGCCATCTAGACAGGGTCCAAGAGACCCAGTACTTC. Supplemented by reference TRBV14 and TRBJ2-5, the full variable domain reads EAGVTQFPSHSVIEKGQTVTLRCDPISGHDNLYWYRRVMGKEIKFLLHFVKESKQDESGMPNNRFLAERTGGTYSTLKVQPAELEDSGVYFCASSHLDRVQETQYFGPGTRLLVL.